This T cell receptor beta chain was observed in a study of immune heterogeneity within non-small cell lung tumors. Multiplex PCR was performed with 32 V and 13 J primers, and it amplified TCR beta CDR3. In TCRdb, the multiplex PCR reads were re-called with MiXCR into one record per CDR3 protein. The data hold around 19,000 distinct CDR3 sequences, with less than 35% observed a single time. Germline-derived CDR1 and CDR2 are SGHAT and FQNNGV. V was pared by 2 bases and J by 4 bases, with 11 bases between. CDR3 size: 14 residues. Study-wide points: Each patient largely had their own distinct set of high-frequency T-cell receptor beta clonotypes.

With respect to this clonotype: The antigen is not known.

Samples each supplied about 610 ng of bulk tumor genomic DNA as template. From each primary tumor, several far-apart biopsies were obtained during surgery. Curative surgery was undertaken by patients, who had untreated, newly diagnosed non-small cell lung cancer. This rearrangement joins TRBV11-2 to TRBJ1-1; no firm D call. The source of this sequence is a man between 40 and 49 years old with non-small cell lung cancer. The sequenced sample consisted of lung tumor tissue. The DNA for the CDR3 is TGTGCCAGCAGCTTATGGTGGCGTGGCACTGAAGCTTTCTTT. This gives the protein CASSLWWRGTEAFF.